This T cell receptor (beta chain) derives from a study of T cell responses to AZD1222 COVID-19 vaccine. This CDR3 has 13 residues. V lost 0 bases, J lost 1 base, and 6 bases lay in between. CDR1 GTSNPN and CDR2 SVGIG come from the germline V gene (reference sequence). The table came from immunoSEQ multiplex PCR; TCRdb's copy has only in-frame clones and leaves some out. The sample carries approximately 200,000 clones, around 93% recorded once. With regard to this clone: The antigen remains undetermined.

Points from the study as a whole: Along spike, vaccine-associated CD4 TCRs were found throughout, with dominance at 160-218 and 743-854. An increase in Spike-specific TCR breadth and depth was observed after two AZD1222 doses.

The input for sequencing was peripheral blood, taken on day 0 of AZD1222 vaccination. The sequence came from an adult in good health. V is TRBV30 and J is TRBJ1-2; no firm D call. The CDR3 is CAWSVGNNYGYTF. The DNA of the CDR3 is TGTGCCTGGAGTGTGGGAAATAACTATGGCTACACCTTC.